The rows below give T cell receptor beta chains drawn from one sample of a study of shared clonotypes between healthy human individuals. Profiled with immunoSEQ multiplex PCR; TCRdb holds only in-frame clones, not every one. The sample includes hundreds of thousands of clones, around 96% of them seen just once. The material sequenced was naive CD8+ T cells sorted from blood. The receptors were sampled from a woman in her 30s in good health. Both conserved end residues are part of each CDR3. Each record gives: CDR3 protein, CDR3 DNA, V gene, clone size, J gene, D gene. The D gene is left open where the match is weak. Size is omitted from some rows. Given values are once, few, many or a class for expanded clones.

CDR3 protein: CASIDGNDKNIQYF
CDR3 DNA: TGTGCCAGTATAGATGGGAACGACAAAAACATTCAGTACTTC
V gene: TRBV19
clone size: NA
J gene: TRBJ2-4
D gene: NA

CDR3 protein: CASSVRLGKNTEAFF
CDR3 DNA: TGCGCCAGCAGTGTAAGGCTCGGCAAGAACACTGAAGCTTTCTTT
V gene: TRBV10-2
clone size: few
J gene: TRBJ1-1
D gene: NA

CDR3 protein: CASSFASGSYEQYF
CDR3 DNA: TGTGCCAGCAGTTTCGCCAGCGGGAGTTACGAGCAGTACTTC
V gene: TRBV27
clone size: NA
J gene: TRBJ2-7
D gene: TRBD2

CDR3 protein: CASTLRRGADTEAFF
CDR3 DNA: TGTGCCAGCACCCTCCGCCGGGGCGCGGACACTGAAGCTTTCTTT
V gene: TRBV7-8
clone size: NA
J gene: TRBJ1-1
D gene: NA

CDR3 protein: CSVESSGFSYNEQFF
CDR3 DNA: TGCAGCGTTGAATCTTCGGGGTTCTCCTACAATGAGCAGTTCTTC
V gene: TRBV29-1
clone size: NA
J gene: TRBJ2-1
D gene: NA

CDR3 protein: CASSNRYSNQPQHF
CDR3 DNA: TGTGCCAGCAGTAACAGATATAGCAATCAGCCCCAGCATTTT
V gene: TRBV28
clone size: NA
J gene: TRBJ1-5
D gene: NA

CDR3 protein: CASSLLAGAGRTGELFF
CDR3 DNA: TGTGCCAGCAGCTTACTAGCGGGCGCGGGCCGCACCGGGGAGCTGTTTTTT
V gene: TRBV5-4
clone size: once
J gene: TRBJ2-2
D gene: TRBD2

CDR3 protein: CASSLAGGTGELFF
CDR3 DNA: TGTGCCAGCAGCCTAGCGGGAGGCACCGGGGAGCTGTTTTTT
V gene: TRBV6-5
clone size: NA
J gene: TRBJ2-2
D gene: TRBD2

CDR3 protein: CASSAGSGGYEQYF
CDR3 DNA: TGTGCCAGCAGCGCCGGATCGGGGGGCTACGAGCAGTACTTC
V gene: TRBV7-6
clone size: NA
J gene: TRBJ2-7
D gene: TRBD2

CDR3 protein: CASGIAGDGETQYF
CDR3 DNA: TGTGCCAGCGGCATCGCGGGAGACGGAGAGACCCAGTACTTC
V gene: TRBV27
clone size: NA
J gene: TRBJ2-5
D gene: TRBD2

CDR3 protein: CASSMTEGLSGELFF
CDR3 DNA: TGTGCCAGCAGCATGACGGAAGGATTGTCCGGGGAGCTGTTTTTT
V gene: TRBV7-8
clone size: NA
J gene: TRBJ2-2
D gene: NA

CDR3 protein: CSVEIKGPSYGYTF
CDR3 DNA: TGCAGCGTTGAAATAAAGGGACCGAGCTATGGCTACACCTTC
V gene: TRBV29-1
clone size: NA
J gene: TRBJ1-2
D gene: NA

CDR3 protein: CSGVGTSGNNEQFF
CDR3 DNA: TGCAGCGGTGTAGGGACTAGCGGAAACAATGAGCAGTTCTTC
V gene: TRBV29-1
clone size: NA
J gene: TRBJ2-1
D gene: TRBD2

CDR3 protein: CASSLASYEQYF
CDR3 DNA: TGTGCCAGCAGCTTAGCCTCCTACGAGCAGTACTTC
V gene: TRBV11-2
clone size: NA
J gene: TRBJ2-7
D gene: NA

CDR3 protein: CASSLMVAGKLYEQYF
CDR3 DNA: TGTGCCAGCAGTTTAATGGTAGCGGGGAAGTTATACGAGCAGTACTTC
V gene: TRBV28
clone size: NA
J gene: TRBJ2-7
D gene: TRBD2

CDR3 protein: CAISESAYEQYF
CDR3 DNA: TGTGCCATCAGTGAAAGTGCCTACGAGCAGTACTTC
V gene: TRBV10-3
clone size: NA
J gene: TRBJ2-7
D gene: NA

CDR3 protein: CASSLRTSGSYEQYF
CDR3 DNA: TGTGCCAGCAGCCTTCGGACTAGCGGATCCTACGAGCAGTACTTC
V gene: TRBV5-6
clone size: NA
J gene: TRBJ2-7
D gene: TRBD2

CDR3 protein: CASSPGHSYEQYF
CDR3 DNA: TGCGCCAGCAGCCCCGGACATTCCTACGAGCAGTACTTC
V gene: TRBV4-1
clone size: NA
J gene: TRBJ2-7
D gene: NA

CDR3 protein: CASSVGGDGPPQHF
CDR3 DNA: TGTGCCAGCAGCGTAGGAGGGGATGGTCCGCCCCAGCATTTT
V gene: TRBV9
clone size: NA
J gene: TRBJ1-5
D gene: NA